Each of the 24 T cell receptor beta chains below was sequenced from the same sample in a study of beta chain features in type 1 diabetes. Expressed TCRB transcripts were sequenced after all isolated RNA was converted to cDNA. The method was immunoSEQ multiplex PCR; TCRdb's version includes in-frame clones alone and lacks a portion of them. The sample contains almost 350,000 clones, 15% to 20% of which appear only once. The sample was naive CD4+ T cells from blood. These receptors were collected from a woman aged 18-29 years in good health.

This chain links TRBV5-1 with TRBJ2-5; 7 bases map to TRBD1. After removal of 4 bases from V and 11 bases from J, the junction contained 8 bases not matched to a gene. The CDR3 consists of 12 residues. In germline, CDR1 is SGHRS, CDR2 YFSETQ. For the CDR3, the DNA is TGCGCCAGCAGCCAGCCGGGACAGCATCAGTACTTC. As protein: CASSQPGQHQYF.

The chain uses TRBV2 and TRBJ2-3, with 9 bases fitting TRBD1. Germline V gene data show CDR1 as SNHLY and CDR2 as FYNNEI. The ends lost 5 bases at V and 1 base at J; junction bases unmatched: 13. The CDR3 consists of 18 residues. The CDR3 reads CASSLSVTRTGGTDTQYF. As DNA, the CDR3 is TGTGCCAGCAGTCTCTCAGTTACCCGGACAGGGGGCACAGATACGCAGTATTTT.

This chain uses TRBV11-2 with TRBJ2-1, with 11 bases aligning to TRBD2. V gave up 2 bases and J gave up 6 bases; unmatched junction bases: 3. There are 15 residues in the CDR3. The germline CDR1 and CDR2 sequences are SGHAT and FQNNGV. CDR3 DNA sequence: TGTGCCAGCAGCTTAAGGCTAGCGGGAGGCAATGAGCAGTTCTTC. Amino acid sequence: CASSLRLAGGNEQFF.

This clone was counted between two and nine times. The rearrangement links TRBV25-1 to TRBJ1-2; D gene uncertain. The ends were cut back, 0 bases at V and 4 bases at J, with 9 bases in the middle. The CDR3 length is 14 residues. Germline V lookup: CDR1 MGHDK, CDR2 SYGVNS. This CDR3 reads CASSEYGGPYGYTF. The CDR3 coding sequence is TGTGCCAGCAGTGAATATGGAGGGCCCTATGGCTACACCTTC.

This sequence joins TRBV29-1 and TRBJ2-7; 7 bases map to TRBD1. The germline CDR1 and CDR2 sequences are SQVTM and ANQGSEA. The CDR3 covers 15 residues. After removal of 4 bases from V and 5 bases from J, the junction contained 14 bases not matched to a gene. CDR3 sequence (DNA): TGCAGCGTTGGCCAACGACAGGGCCAGTTGGACGAGCAGTACTTC. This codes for CSVGQRQGQLDEQYF.

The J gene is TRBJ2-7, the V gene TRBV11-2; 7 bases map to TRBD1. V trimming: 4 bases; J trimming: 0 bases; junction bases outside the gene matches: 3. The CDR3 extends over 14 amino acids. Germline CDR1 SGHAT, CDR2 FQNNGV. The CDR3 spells CASSSGQTSYEQYF. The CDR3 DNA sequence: TGTGCCAGCAGCTCGGGACAGACCTCCTACGAGCAGTACTTC.

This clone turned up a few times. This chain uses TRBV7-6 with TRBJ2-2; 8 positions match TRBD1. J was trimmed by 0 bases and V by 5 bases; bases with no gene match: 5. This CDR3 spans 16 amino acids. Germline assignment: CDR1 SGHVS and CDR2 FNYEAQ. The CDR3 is CASSPRQGTNTGELFF. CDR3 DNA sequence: TGTGCCAGCAGCCCGCGACAGGGGACGAACACCGGGGAGCTGTTTTTT.

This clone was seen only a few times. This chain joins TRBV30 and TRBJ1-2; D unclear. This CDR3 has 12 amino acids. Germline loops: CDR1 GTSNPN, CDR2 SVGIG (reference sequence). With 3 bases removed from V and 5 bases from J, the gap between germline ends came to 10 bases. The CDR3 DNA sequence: TGTGCCTGGAGCGAGGGTTGGTATGGCTACACCTTC. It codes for CAWSEGWYGYTF.

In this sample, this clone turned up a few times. CDR3 sequence reads: CSVGTPGELFF. In nucleotides, the CDR3 is TGCAGCGTCGGGACTCCCGGGGAGCTGTTTTTT. V is TRBV29-1 and J is TRBJ2-2, with D maybe TRBD2 (6 bases). Germline CDR1 reads SQVTM; CDR2 reads ANQGSEA. The germline V and J ends were trimmed by 6 bases and 6 bases, with 8 bases remaining between them. The CDR3 consists of 11 residues.

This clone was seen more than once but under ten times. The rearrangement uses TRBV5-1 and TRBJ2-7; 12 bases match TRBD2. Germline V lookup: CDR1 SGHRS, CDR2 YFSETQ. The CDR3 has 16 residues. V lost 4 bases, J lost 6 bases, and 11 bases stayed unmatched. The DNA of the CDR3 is TGCGCCAGCAGCATGACTAGCGGGAGTCCTTCGGGCGAGCAGTACTTC. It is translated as CASSMTSGSPSGEQYF. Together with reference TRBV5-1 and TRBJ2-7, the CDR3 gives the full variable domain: KAGVTQTPRYLIKTRGQQVTLSCSPISGHRSVSWYQQTPGQGLQFLFEYFSETQRNKGNFPGRFSGRQFSNSRSEMNVSTLELGDSALYLCASSMTSGSPSGEQYFGPGTRLTVT.

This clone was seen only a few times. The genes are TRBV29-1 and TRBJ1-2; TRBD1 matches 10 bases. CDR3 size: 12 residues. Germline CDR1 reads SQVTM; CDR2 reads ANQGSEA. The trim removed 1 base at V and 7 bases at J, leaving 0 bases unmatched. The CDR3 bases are TGCAGCGTTGAAGGGACAGGGGGTGGCTACACCTTC. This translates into CSVEGTGGGYTF.

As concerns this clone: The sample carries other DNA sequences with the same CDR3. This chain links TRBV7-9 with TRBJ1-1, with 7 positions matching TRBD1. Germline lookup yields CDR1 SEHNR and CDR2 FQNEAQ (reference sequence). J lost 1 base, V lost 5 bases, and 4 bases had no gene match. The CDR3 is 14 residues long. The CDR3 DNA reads TGTGCCAGCAGCCCTCGGACAGGGAACACTGAAGCTTTCTTT. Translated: CASSPRTGNTEAFF. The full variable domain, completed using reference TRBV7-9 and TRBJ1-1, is DTGVSQNPRHKITKRGQNVTFRCDPISEHNRLYWYRQTLGQGPEFLTYFQNEAQLEKSRLLSDRFSAERPKGSFSTLEIQRTEQGDSAMYLCASSPRTGNTEAFFGQGTRLTVV.

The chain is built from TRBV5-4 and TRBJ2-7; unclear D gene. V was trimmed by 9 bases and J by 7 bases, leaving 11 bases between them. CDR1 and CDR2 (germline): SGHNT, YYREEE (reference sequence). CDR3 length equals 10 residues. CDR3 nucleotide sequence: TGTGCCACCTCCCTCAGGGAGCAGTACTTC. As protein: CATSLREQYF.

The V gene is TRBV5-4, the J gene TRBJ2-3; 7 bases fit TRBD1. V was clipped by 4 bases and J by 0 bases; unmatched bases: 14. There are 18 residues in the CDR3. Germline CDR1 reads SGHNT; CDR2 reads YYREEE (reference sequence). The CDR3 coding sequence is TGTGCCAGCAGCCTTACTCAGACAGGGTCCCCTAGCACAGATACGCAGTATTTT. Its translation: CASSLTQTGSPSTDTQYF.

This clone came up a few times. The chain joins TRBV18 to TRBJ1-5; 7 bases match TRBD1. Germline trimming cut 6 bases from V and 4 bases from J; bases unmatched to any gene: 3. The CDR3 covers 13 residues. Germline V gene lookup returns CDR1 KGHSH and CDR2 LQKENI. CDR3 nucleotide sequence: TGTGCCAGCTCCCGACAGGGTAATCAGCCCCAGCATTTT. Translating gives CASSRQGNQPQHF.

The CDR3 sequence: CASRRGGYGYTF. As DNA, the CDR3 is TGTGCCAGCAGACGGGGAGGCTATGGCTACACCTTC. The chain uses TRBV5-6 and TRBJ1-2; unclear D gene. V lost 5 bases and J lost 4, with 9 bases in between. The CDR3 contains 12 residues. Germline assignment: CDR1 SGHDT and CDR2 YYEEEE.

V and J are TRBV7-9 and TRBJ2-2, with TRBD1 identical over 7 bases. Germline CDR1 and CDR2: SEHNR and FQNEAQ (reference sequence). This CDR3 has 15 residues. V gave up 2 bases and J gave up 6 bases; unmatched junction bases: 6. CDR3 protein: CASSLTGVGPGELFF. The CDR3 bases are TGTGCCAGCAGCTTAACAGGGGTTGGCCCCGGGGAGCTGTTTTTT.

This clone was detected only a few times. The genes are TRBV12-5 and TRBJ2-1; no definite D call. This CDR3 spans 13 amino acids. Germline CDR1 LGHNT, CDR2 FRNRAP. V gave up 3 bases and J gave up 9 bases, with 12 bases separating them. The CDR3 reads CASGFRQAGEQFF. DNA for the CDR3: TGTGCTAGTGGTTTTCGTCAGGCTGGTGAGCAGTTCTTC.

CDR3 nucleotides: TGTGCCTGGACAGCCGGGACAGGGTCTTTAACCCAGTACTTC. Its protein is CAWTAGTGSLTQYF. V gene TRBV30 combines with J gene TRBJ2-5; TRBD1 matches at 9 bases. The junction had 11 bases not matched to a gene; V was cut back by 4 bases and J by 8 bases. Germline CDR1 GTSNPN, CDR2 SVGIG (reference sequence). The CDR3 sequence is 14 residues long.

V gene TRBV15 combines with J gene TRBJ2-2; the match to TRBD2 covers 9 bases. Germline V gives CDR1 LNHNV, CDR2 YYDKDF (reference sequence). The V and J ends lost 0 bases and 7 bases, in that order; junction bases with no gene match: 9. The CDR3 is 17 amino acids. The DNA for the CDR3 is TGTGCCACCAGCAGAGATCTTACAGCGGGGGGTGGCGGGGAGCTGTTTTTT. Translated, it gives CATSRDLTAGGGGELFF.

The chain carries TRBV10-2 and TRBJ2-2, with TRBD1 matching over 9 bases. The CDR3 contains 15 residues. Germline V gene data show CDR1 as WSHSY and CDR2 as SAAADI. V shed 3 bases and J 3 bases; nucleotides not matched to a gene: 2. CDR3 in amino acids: CASSEWTGDTGELFF. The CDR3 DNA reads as TGCGCCAGCAGTGAATGGACAGGGGACACCGGGGAGCTGTTTTTT.

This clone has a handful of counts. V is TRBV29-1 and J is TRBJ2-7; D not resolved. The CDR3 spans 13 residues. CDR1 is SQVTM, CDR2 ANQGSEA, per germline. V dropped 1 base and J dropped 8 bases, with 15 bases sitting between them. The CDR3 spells CSVEGIGESQQYF. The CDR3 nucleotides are TGCAGCGTTGAAGGCATCGGAGAATCGCAGCAGTACTTC.

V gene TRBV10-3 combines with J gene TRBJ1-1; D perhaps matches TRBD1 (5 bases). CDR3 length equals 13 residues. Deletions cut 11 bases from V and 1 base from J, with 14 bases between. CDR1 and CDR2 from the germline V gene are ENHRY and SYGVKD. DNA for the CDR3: TGTGCCTCCCAGGGCAGGGAGAACACTGAAGCTTTCTTT. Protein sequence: CASQGRENTEAFF.

This chain's CDR3 is CASSQETRTEAKNIQYF. CDR3 bases: TGCGCCAGCAGCCAAGAGACCCGAACAGAAGCCAAAAACATTCAGTACTTC. The V and J genes are TRBV4-1 and TRBJ2-4, with D uncertain. This CDR3 spans 17 amino acids. V lost 0 bases and J 0 bases, leaving 12 bases between the germline ends. The germline V gene encodes CDR1 MGHRA and CDR2 YSYEKL.